This T cell receptor beta chain was identified in a study of T cell repertoires in cytomegalovirus infection. Ten or more counts support this clonotype. Its cognate antigen is unknown. TCRdb re-analysed the reads in MiXCR, keeping a single row per CDR3 protein. The sample gives around 300,000 distinct CDR3 sequences, approximately 22% of which show up once; approximately 19% is in the top ten. Trimming at V came to 5 bases and at J to 5 bases, leaving 8 bases not matched to a gene. CDR1 and CDR2 (germline): SGHTA, FQGNSA. This CDR3 is built from 15 residues. The J gene is TRBJ2-5, the V gene TRBV7-2, with TRBD2 matching 10 bases. This clonotype was sampled from a human donor in good health (CMV status not recorded). Some clones in this sample may be carry-over from other donors' samples. The specimen comprised cultured PBMCs, sampled from culture after CMV antigen stimulation. CDR3 sequence reads: CASSQPSGRRETQYF. DNA of the CDR3: TGTGCCAGCAGCCAGCCTAGCGGGAGACGGGAGACCCAGTACTTC.